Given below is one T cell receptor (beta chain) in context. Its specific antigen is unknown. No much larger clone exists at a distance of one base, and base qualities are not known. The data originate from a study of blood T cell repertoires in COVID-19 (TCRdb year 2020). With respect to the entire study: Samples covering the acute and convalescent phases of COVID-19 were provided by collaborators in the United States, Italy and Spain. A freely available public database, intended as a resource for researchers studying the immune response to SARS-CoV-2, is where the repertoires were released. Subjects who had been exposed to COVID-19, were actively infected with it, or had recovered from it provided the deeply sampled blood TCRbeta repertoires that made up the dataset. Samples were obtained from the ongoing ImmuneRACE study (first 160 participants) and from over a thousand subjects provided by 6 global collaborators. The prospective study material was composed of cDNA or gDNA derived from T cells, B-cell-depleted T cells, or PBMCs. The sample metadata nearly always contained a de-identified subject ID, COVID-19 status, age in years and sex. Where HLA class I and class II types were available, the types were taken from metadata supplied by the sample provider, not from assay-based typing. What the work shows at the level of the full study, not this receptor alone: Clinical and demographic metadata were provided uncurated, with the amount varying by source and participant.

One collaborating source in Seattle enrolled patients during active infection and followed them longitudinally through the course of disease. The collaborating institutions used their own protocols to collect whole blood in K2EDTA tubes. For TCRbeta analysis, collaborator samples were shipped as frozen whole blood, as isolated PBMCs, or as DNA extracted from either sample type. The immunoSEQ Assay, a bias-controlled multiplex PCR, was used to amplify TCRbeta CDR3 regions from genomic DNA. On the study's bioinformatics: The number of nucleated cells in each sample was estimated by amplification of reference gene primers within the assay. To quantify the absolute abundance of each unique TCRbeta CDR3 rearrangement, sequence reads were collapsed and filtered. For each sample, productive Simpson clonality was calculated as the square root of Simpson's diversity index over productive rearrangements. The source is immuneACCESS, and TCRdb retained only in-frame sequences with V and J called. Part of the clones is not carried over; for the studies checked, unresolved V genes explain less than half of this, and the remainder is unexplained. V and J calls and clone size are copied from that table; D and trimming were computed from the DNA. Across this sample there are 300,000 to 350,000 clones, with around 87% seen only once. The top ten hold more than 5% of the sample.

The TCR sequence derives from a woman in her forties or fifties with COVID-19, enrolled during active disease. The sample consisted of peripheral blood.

DNA sequence: TGTGCCAGCAGTGGCCGGCCGCTAGCCGCCAGCTCCTACGAGCAGTACTTC. It encodes CASSGRPLAASSYEQYF. Recombination linked TRBV28 to TRBJ2-7; possibly the D gene is TRBD2, per 5 matching bases. V is clipped by 5 bases and J by 0 bases, and the sequence between their germline boundaries is 20 bases long. Including the terminal cysteine and phenylalanine, the CDR3 comprises 17 residues. The only DNA kept is the CDR3, 51 bases in frame from the first base. In the germline V gene, CDR1 corresponds to MDHEN and CDR2 to SYDVKM. The entire variable domain, with the stretches around the CDR3 drawn from the reference TRBV28 and TRBJ2-7 proteins, is DVKVTQSSRYLVKRTGEKVFLECVQDMDHENMFWYRQDPGLGLRLIYFSYDVKMKEKGDIPEGYSVSREKKERFSLILESASTNQTSMYLCASSGRPLAASSYEQYFGPGTRLTVT.